The 7 T cell receptor beta chains in this list originate from one sample, sequenced in a study of T cells in Graves' hyperthyroidism and ophthalmopathy. TCR beta CDR3 regions were amplified from RNA transcripts. During a first-round RT-PCR of the TCR CDR3, the HTBI primer set was used. TCRdb redid the calling of the multiplex PCR reads with MiXCR, one entry per CDR3 protein. Here the sample spans about 370,000 distinct CDR3 sequences, nearly 15% being singletons. Sequencing was performed on blood. The source is a woman in her sixties or seventies with Graves' ophthalmopathy.

This clonotype was seen at least ten times. The V and J genes are TRBV5-6 and TRBJ2-3, with D possibly matching TRBD2 (6 bases). The CDR3 spans 15 residues. Germline V gives CDR1 SGHDT, CDR2 YYEEEE. The V and J ends lost 6 bases and 3 bases respectively, with 17 bases between them. For the CDR3, the DNA is TGTGCCAGCACCGCAAGGGGACTTTGGACAGATACGCAGTATTTT. Protein product: CASTARGLWTDTQYF.

In this sample, this clonotype turned up a few times. The rearrangement joins TRBV7-6 to TRBJ1-1, with D possibly TRBD1 on 6 matching bases. Germline CDR1 and CDR2: SGHVS and FNYEAQ. V lost 5 bases, J lost 5 bases, and 15 bases lay in between. This CDR3 spans 14 amino acids. This CDR3 is CASSTGDRGTEAFF. The CDR3 region has the DNA TGTGCCAGCAGCACAGGCGATAGGGGGACTGAAGCTTTCTTT.

This clonotype came up a few times. The chain uses TRBV5-1 and TRBJ2-3; the D is unclear. The CDR3 is made up of 17 amino acids. CDR1 is SGHRS and CDR2 is YFSETQ in the germline V gene. Trimming pared 0 bases from V and 0 bases from J, leaving 14 bases between. The CDR3 bases are TGCGCCAGCAGCTTGGTCCCCCCCGGAACTAGCACAGATACGCAGTATTTT. It encodes CASSLVPPGTSTDTQYF.

V gene TRBV20-1 combines with J gene TRBJ2-5; D is perhaps TRBD2 (6 bases). Germline V gene lookup returns CDR1 DFQATT and CDR2 SNEGSKA (reference sequence). This CDR3 comprises 12 residues. Trimming shortened V by 5 bases and J by 2 bases, and 9 bases separated the two germline ends. This chain's CDR3 is CSAVGGQETQYF. The DNA for the CDR3 is TGCAGTGCTGTTGGGGGGCAAGAGACCCAGTACTTC.

This clonotype showed up many times. The chain employs TRBV18 and TRBJ1-3, with a tentative D call TRBD1 (6 bases). The CDR3 totals 13 residues. Germline values: CDR1 KGHSH, CDR2 LQKENI. The V end lost 2 bases, the J end lost 9 bases, and 11 bases lay between the germline ends. Written as DNA, the CDR3 is TGTGCCAGCTCACCAGACAGGCGTGGCACCATATATTTT. This encodes CASSPDRRGTIYF. Combining the CDR3 with reference TRBV18 and TRBJ1-3 gives the whole variable domain NAGVMQNPRHLVRRRGQEARLRCSPMKGHSHVYWYRQLPEEGLKFMVYLQKENIIDESGMPKERFSAEFPKEGPSILRIQQVVRGDSAAYFCASSPDRRGTIYFGEGSWLTVV.

Many counts were recorded for this clonotype. The chain recombines TRBV7-6 with TRBJ2-5; 8 positions match TRBD1. V was pared by 4 bases and J by 2 bases, with 9 bases of the junction left unmatched. This CDR3 region has 16 residues. CDR1 is SGHVS, CDR2 FNYEAQ, per germline. CDR3 nucleotide sequence: TGTGCCAGCAGCTCCGTCTCCAGACAGGGGCAAGAGACCCAGTACTTC. It encodes CASSSVSRQGQETQYF.

Note on this clonotype: A much larger clone differs by one base, so this may be a read error. V and J are TRBV7-8 and TRBJ1-5, with D unresolved. This CDR3 comprises 16 residues. Per the germline V gene, CDR1 is SGHVS and CDR2 is FQNEAQ. Trimming shortened V by 1 base and J by 0 bases, and 10 bases separated the two germline ends. The CDR3 spells CASSLVGPYSNQPQHF. The CDR3 DNA reads TGTGCCAGCAGCTTAGTTGGGCCTTATAGCAATCAGCCCCAGCATTTT. The full variable domain, rest sourced from reference TRBV7-8 and TRBJ1-5, is GAGVSQSPRYKVAKRGQDVALRCDPISGHVSLFWYQQALGQGPEFLTYFQNEAQLDKSGLPSDRFFAERPEGSVSTLKIQRTQQEDSAVYLCASSLVGPYSNQPQHFGDGTRLSIL.